Given below is one TCR beta chain in context. The CDR3 runs to 17 residues. Per germline, CDR1 SGHTA and CDR2 FQGNSA. V shed 7 bases and J 5 bases; nucleotides not matched to a gene: 14. The data were produced by immunoSEQ multiplex PCR, yet TCRdb's version contains in-frame clones alone and is incomplete. This table has fewer than 150,000 clones, about 90% appearing once. This specimen comes from a study of blood T cell repertoires in COVID-19. About the study: PBMCs, B-cell-depleted T cells, or T cells were the source of the cDNA or gDNA that made up the material.

The TCR sequence derives from a human donor in a cohort sampled during active COVID-19. The specimen was peripheral blood. The chain employs TRBV7-2 and TRBJ2-1; 10 bases align to TRBD2. This chain's CDR3 is CASNRQASGRVNNEQFF. The CDR3 DNA is TGTGCCAGCAACCGACAGGCTAGCGGGAGAGTGAACAATGAGCAGTTCTTC.